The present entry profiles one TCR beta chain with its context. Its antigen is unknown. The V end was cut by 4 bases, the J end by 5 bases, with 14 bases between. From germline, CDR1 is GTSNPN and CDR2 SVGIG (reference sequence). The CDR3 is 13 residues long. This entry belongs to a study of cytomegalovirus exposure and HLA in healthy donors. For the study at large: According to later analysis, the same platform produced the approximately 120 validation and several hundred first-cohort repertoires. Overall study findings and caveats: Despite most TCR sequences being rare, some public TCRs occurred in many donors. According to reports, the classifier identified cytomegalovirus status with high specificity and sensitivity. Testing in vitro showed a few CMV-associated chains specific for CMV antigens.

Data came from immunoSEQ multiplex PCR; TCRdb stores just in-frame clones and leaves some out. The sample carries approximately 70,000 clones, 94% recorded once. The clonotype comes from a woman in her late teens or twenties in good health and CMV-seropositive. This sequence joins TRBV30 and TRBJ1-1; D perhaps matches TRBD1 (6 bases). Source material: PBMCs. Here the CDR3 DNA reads TGTGCCTGGATTCAGTCAGGGGTTACTGAAGCTTTCTTT. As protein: CAWIQSGVTEAFF.